This is a list of T cell receptor beta chains from one sample in a study of CD8+ T cells in alopecia areata. Only in-frame clones appear in the TCRdb table, and some are missing; sequencing was by immunoSEQ multiplex PCR. The sample consists of some 110,000 clones, 55% to 80% of them appearing once. Source material: CD4+ T cells sorted from blood. These receptors were collected from a human donor in good health. The CDR3 runs from the conserved cysteine through the conserved F or W. The order of the fields is clone size, J gene, V gene, CDR3 protein. The size field is filled for only some rows; it gives once, few, many or a size class.

. | TRBJ2-3 | TRBV30 | CAWSPHDSTDTQYF
. | TRBJ2-7 | TRBV15 | CATSRDRGSGGLYEQYF
. | TRBJ1-5 | TRBV2 | CASSRQGTSNQPQHF
. | TRBJ2-7 | TRBV11-1 | CASSSSGGAFSYEQYF
. | TRBJ2-3 | TRBV30 | CAWSPGLGGDTQYF
. | TRBJ2-3 | TRBV11-1 | CASSLSGGFYSTDTQYF
. | TRBJ1-1 | TRBV4-1 | CASSQPQADTEAFF
. | TRBJ1-2 | TRBV5-6 | CASSSQGLGYTF
. | TRBJ2-1 | TRBV4-1 | CASSQDQGGNEQFF
. | TRBJ1-1 | TRBV5-1 | CASSSGQIMNTEAFF
. | TRBJ1-1 | TRBV4-1 | CASSQVGVRPLNTEAFF
few | TRBJ2-1 | TRBV4-2 | CASSHVIAGGLYNEQFF
few | TRBJ1-6 | TRBV5-1 | CASSFSDNSPLHF
. | TRBJ2-3 | TRBV13 | CASSPEWTSGLWDTQYF
once | TRBJ2-7 | TRBV5-6 | CASSFRGLGYEQYF
. | TRBJ2-7 | TRBV29-1 | CSAASGATYEQYF
. | TRBJ2-1 | TRBV5-1 | CASSLGGLDNEQFF
. | TRBJ1-1 | TRBV29-1 | CSGTAGPNTEAFF
. | TRBJ2-7 | TRBV29-1 | CSVGHEGTGDEQYF
few | TRBJ1-6 | TRBV6-5 | CASRSKGNSPLHF
. | TRBJ1-2 | TRBV5-1 | CASRSNSYGYTF
. | TRBJ1-1 | TRBV25-1 | CASSRNTEAFF
. | TRBJ1-5 | TRBV6-6 | CASSDNSNQPQHF
. | TRBJ1-1 | TRBV7-9 | CASSLTPDTEAFF
few | TRBJ1-2 | TRBV4-1 | CASSQEVAVVNYGYTF
. | TRBJ2-5 | TRBV30 | CAWKRGMPQETQYF
. | TRBJ2-3 | TRBV25-1 | CASSQGRSTDTQYF
. | TRBJ2-5 | TRBV10-2 | CASSGLKETQYF
. | TRBJ2-1 | TRBV15 | CATSRGPQRGGVIANEQFF
. | TRBJ1-1 | TRBV30 | CATGRNTEAFF
. | TRBJ1-2 | TRBV23-1 | CANVIRDRDYGYTF
. | TRBJ2-2 | TRBV30 | CAWERQGIGELFF
once | TRBJ2-6 | TRBV25-1 | CATQGGSSGANVLTF
few | TRBJ2-3 | TRBV11-2 | CASLRFGDTQYF
. | TRBJ2-7 | TRBV6-5 | CASSEPSGASYEQYF
. | TRBJ1-5 | TRBV30 | CAWSVPLVGSESPQHF
few | TRBJ1-2 | TRBV2 | CASSEGLGLIYGYTF
few | TRBJ1-6 | TRBV25-1 | CASSEYGGQHSPLHF
. | TRBJ1-5 | TRBV6-5 | CATGVNQPQHF
. | TRBJ2-7 | TRBV2 | CASTESYEQYF
. | TRBJ2-3 | TRBV4-2 | CASSQDVAGRDTQYF
. | TRBJ1-1 | TRBV6-5 | CASRMQGAKNTEAFF
. | TRBJ2-5 | TRBV7-2 | CASSLQETQYF
few | TRBJ1-1 | TRBV2 | CASSEEEFTEAFF
few | TRBJ2-1 | TRBV11-2 | CASSSGLAGATYNEQFF
. | TRBJ2-3 | TRBV5-4 | CASSLEVDTQYF
. | TRBJ1-5 | TRBV5-6 | CASSLEGRAVQPQHF
. | TRBJ2-5 | TRBV10-3 | CAISRDYLRETQYF
. | TRBJ1-1 | TRBV19 | CASRGGQGYTEAFF
. | TRBJ1-2 | TRBV29-1 | CSVGGTASYGYTF
. | TRBJ1-6 | TRBV12-5 | CASGLTPPGQLHNSPLHF
. | TRBJ1-5 | TRBV5-6 | CASSLGANQPQHF
. | TRBJ2-5 | TRBV7-9 | CASFPRESQETQYF
. | TRBJ1-1 | TRBV25-1 | CASITDRGLEAFF